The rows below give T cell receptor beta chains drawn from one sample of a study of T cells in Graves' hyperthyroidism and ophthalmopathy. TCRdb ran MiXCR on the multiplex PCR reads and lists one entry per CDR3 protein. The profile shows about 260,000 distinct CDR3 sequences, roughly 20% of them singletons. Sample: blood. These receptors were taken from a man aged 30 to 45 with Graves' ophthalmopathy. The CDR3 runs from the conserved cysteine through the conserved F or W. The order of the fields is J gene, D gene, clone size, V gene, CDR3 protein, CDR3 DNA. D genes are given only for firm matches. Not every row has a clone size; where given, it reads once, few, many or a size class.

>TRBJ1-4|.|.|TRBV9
CASSPARSSTNEKLFF
TGTGCCAGCAGCCCGGCCCGTTCTTCAACTAATGAAAAACTGTTTTTT
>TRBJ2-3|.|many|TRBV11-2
CASSLAADTDTQYF
TGTGCCAGCAGCTTAGCAGCGGACACAGATACGCAGTATTTT
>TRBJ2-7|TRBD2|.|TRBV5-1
CASSQGTSGGFSYEQYF
TGCGCCAGCAGCCAGGGGACTAGCGGGGGGTTCTCTTACGAGCAGTACTTC
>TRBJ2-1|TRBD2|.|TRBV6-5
CASSYSESGSTYNEQFF
TGTGCCAGCAGTTACTCAGAAAGCGGGAGCACCTACAATGAGCAGTTCTTC
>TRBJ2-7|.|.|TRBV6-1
CASSSLVMVYEQYF
TGTGCCAGCAGTTCCTTAGTCATGGTCTACGAGCAGTACTTC
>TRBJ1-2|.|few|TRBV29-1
CSVLGTYGYTF
TGCAGCGTTTTAGGAACCTATGGCTACACCTTC
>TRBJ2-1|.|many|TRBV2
CASRKQESSYNEQFF
TGTGCCAGCAGAAAACAGGAGAGCTCCTACAATGAGCAGTTCTTC
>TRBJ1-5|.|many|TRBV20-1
CSASLGTGNQPQHF
TGCAGTGCCTCCCTAGGGACGGGAAATCAGCCCCAGCATTTT
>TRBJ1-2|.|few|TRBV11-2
CASSLGSGNYGYTF
TGTGCCAGCAGCTTAGGGTCAGGAAACTATGGCTACACCTTC
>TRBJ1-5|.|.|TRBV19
CASSIGHSNQPQHF
TGTGCCAGTAGTATAGGCCATAGCAATCAGCCCCAGCATTTT
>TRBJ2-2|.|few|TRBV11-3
CAISPGVNTGELFF
TGTGCCATCTCCCCAGGGGTGAACACCGGGGAGCTGTTTTTT
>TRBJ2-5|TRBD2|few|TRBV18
CASSPPGLAAPPKGQYF
TGTGCCAGCTCACCACCGGGACTAGCGGCTCCCCCGAAGGGCCAGTACTTC
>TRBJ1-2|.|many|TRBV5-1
CASSLEGANYGYTF
TGCGCCAGCAGCTTGGAGGGAGCTAACTATGGCTACACCTTC
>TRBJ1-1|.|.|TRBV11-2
CASSLAGVIRAFF
TGTGCCAGCAGCTTAGCAGGGGTGATTCGAGCTTTCTTT
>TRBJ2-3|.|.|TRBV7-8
CASSSGQLDTQYF
TGTGCCAGCAGCTCCGGACAACTAGATACGCAGTATTTT
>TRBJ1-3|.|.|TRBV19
CASSIRDPGTGNTIYF
TGTGCCAGTAGTATCCGGGACCCTGGGACTGGAAACACCATATATTTT